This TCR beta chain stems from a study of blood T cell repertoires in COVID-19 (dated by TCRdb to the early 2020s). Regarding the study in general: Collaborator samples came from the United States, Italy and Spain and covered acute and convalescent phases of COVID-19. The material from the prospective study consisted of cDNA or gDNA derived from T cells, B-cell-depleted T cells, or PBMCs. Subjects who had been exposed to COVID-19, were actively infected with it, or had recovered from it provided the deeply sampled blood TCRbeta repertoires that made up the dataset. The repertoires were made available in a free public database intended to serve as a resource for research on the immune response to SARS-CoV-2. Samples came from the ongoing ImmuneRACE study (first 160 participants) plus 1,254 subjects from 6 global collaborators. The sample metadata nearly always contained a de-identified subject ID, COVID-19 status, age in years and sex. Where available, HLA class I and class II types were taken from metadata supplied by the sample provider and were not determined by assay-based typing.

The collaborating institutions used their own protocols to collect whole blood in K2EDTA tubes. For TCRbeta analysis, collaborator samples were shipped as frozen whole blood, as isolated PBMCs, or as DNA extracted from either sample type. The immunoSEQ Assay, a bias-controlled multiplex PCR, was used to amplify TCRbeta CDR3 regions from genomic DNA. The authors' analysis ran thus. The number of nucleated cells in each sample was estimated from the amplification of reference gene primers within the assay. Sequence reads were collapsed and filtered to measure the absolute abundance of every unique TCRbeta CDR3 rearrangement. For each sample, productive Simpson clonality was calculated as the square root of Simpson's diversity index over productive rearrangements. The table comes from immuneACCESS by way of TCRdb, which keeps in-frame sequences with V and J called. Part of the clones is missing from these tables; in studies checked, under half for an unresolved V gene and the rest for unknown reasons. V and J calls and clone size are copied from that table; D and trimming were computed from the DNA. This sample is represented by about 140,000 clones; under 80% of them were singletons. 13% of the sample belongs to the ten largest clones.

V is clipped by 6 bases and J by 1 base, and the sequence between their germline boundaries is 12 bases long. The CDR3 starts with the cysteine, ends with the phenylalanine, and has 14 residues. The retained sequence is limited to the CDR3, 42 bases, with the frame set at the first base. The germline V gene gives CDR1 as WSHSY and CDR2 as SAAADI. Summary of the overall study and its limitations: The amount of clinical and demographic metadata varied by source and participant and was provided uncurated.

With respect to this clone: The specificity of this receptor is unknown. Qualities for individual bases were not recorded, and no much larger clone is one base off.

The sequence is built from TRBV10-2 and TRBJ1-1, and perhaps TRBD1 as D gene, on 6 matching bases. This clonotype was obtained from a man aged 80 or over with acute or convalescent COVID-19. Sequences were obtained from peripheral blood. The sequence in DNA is TGCGCCAGCAGAAACAGGGCTAAGAACACTGAAGCTTTCTTT. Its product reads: CASRNRAKNTEAFF.